Detailed here is one T cell receptor beta chain. These data come from a study of T cell changes during pregnancy in multiple sclerosis. The table came from immunoSEQ multiplex PCR; TCRdb's copy has only in-frame clones and leaves some out. The sample shows around 99,000 clones, just under 95% of them seen only once. The specimen was peripheral blood, collected in the third trimester of pregnancy. This TCR was sampled from a female donor in good health, enrolled as a control in a pregnancy study.

The CDR3 coding sequence is TGCGCCAGCAGCCGGACTTTAAATTCACCCCTCCACTTT. This gives the protein CASSRTLNSPLHF. The rearrangement links TRBV4-3 to TRBJ1-6; no definite D call. The CDR3 spans 13 residues. Trimming took 4 bases from V and 7 from J, leaving 8 bases between them. Looked up from germline, CDR1 is LGHNA and CDR2 is YSLEER.